Included here is one TCR beta chain sequence, with context. Antigen: not known. The entry originates in a study of T cells expressing NK-cell markers. Study at large: From sorted CD3+CD56+NKG2C+, CD3+CD56+NKG2C- and CD3+CD56-NKG2C+ T cells came the TCR beta repertoires. Eight donors were sequenced, of whom seven were HCMV-seropositive, while the remaining one was HCMV-seronegative.

From germline, CDR1 is DFQATT and CDR2 SNEGSKA (reference sequence). The CDR3 is 14 residues long. TCRdb reprocessed the 5' RACE reads and stores each CDR3 protein as one record, lacking DNA. The listing records 500,000 or so distinct CDR3 sequences. Whole-study results and caveats: CD8+ T cells in over 5 donors included dominant NKG2C+ clonotypes at roughly 1.0-7.5%.

This sequence joins TRBV20-1 and TRBJ2-3. Sequencing was performed on blood T cells: a sorted CD56 or NKG2C T cell subset, CD4+ or CD8+ T cells, or bulk PBMC T cells (not recorded which). The source of this sequence is a man younger than 35 in good health. The CDR3 is CSARDPLSTDTQYF.